What follows describes a single T cell receptor beta chain. The V end lost 3 bases, the J end lost 7 bases, and 13 bases lay between the germline ends. The CDR3 runs to 15 residues. Germline V gene lookup returns CDR1 ENHRY and CDR2 SYGVKD. The source of the sample is a study of blood T cell repertoires in COVID-19. The overall study: Samples came from the United States, Italy and Spain, spanning acute and convalescent COVID-19. Sources were T cells, B-cell-depleted T cells, or PBMCs; the material itself was cDNA or gDNA.

Original data processing: Reference gene primer amplification in the assay estimated nucleated cell counts. Produced via immunoSEQ multiplex PCR; TCRdb's table is partial and in-frame only. That table supplies the V and J calls and clone size; D and trimming were determined from the DNA. In the table there are approximately 160,000 clones, approximately 84% of which are singletons. The V gene is TRBV10-3, the J gene TRBJ1-6, with D possibly being TRBD1 (5 bases). The clonotype comes from a man aged 35 to 55 who had recovered from COVID-19. The sample was peripheral blood. The CDR3: CAISDPGLGNSPLHF. The CDR3 coding sequence is TGTGCCATCAGTGACCCGGGACTGGGAAATTCACCCCTCCACTTT.